This TCR beta chain was identified during a study of PD-1 blockade in classical Hodgkin lymphoma (dated by TCRdb to about 2020). Broadly, across the study: To define a peripheral blood immune signature of response to PD-1 blockade in classical Hodgkin lymphoma, the study combined TCR beta sequencing with CyTOF. Paper-wide results and their limitations: Baseline TCR diversity was reported as lower in newly diagnosed patients than in healthy donors, and lower still in relapsed/refractory patients. The study covered only a single clinical trial cohort, and the causes of the repertoire differences, possibly disease activity or prior therapy, were still not defined.

Trimming removed 3 bases from V and 8 bases from J, leaving 10 bases between the germline ends. CDR1 and CDR2 (DFQATT, SNEGSKA) derive from the germline V gene (reference sequence). From cysteine to phenylalanine, the CDR3 is 11 amino acids long. The sequence is cut down to CDR3 DNA, 33 bases in frame from base 1. Genomic DNA was isolated using the Qiagen DNeasy kit from unsorted PBMCs as well as from negatively selected CD4+ and CD8+ fractions. TCR beta CDR3 regions were subjected to amplification by immunoSEQ multiplex PCR with primers that anneal to V and J segments. Amplification bias was minimized using a synthetic immune receptor repertoire, and residual bias was removed computationally after sequencing. On the study's bioinformatics: Repertoire diversity was quantified as the Shannon entropy index using custom Python scripts. Unsorted, CD4+ and CD8+ repertoires were analyzed separately, except for combined analyses in which CD4+ and CD8+ sequences were merged in silico. Entries here come from immuneACCESS through TCRdb and include only in-frame sequences with V and J called. Some clones fail to appear in such tables; in the studies checked, an unresolved V gene covers under half of the shortfall, and the cause of the remainder is unknown. The DNA gave D and trimming, while V, J and clone size come from that table. The sample table lists fewer than 90,000 clones, about 94% of them with a count of one. Over 2.5% of the sample goes to the ten largest clones.

In light of the paper, this sample's time point label describes: newly diagnosed, previously untreated cHL patient sample. As a comparison group for the relapsed/refractory trial patients, PBMCs were sequenced from patients with newly diagnosed, previously untreated classical Hodgkin lymphoma. After peripheral blood was drawn into 8 mL Vacutainer Cell Preparation Tubes, PBMCs were isolated by centrifugation and then cryopreserved. Of note for this clone: Its antigen has not been determined. Base qualities are not recorded, but no much larger clone differs from it by a single base.

The sequence was collected from a human donor with classical Hodgkin lymphoma. Sequenced: peripheral blood mononuclear cells (PBMCs). This sequence uses TRBV20-1 and TRBJ1-1; matching of 5 bases hints at TRBD1 as the D gene. The nucleotide sequence reads TGCAGTGCTAGTCTCCGGGACGAAGCTTTCTTT. Its protein reads: CSASLRDEAFF.